The T cell receptor (beta chain) described here comes from a study of T cell changes during pregnancy in multiple sclerosis. Germline V gene data show CDR1 as MNHEY and CDR2 as SVGAGI. The CDR3 totals 15 residues. Trimming took 4 bases from V and 2 from J; bases not matched to a gene: 3. Sequenced by immunoSEQ multiplex PCR; TCRdb stores in-frame clones only, minus some. The data contain 12,000 or so clones, roughly 86% of them singletons. The rearrangement uses TRBV6-5 and TRBJ2-1, with 9 bases fitting TRBD2. The specimen comprised CD8+ T cells from peripheral blood mononuclear cells, sampled in the second trimester of pregnancy. This clonotype was obtained from a female donor in good health, enrolled as a control in a pregnancy study. The CDR3 DNA reads as TGTGCCAGCAGTTCGACTAGCGGAACCTACAATGAGCAGTTCTTC. Protein product: CASSSTSGTYNEQFF.